A selection of T cell receptor beta chains follows, all from one sample in a study of siplizumab effects on memory and regulatory T cells. TCRdb's table, derived via immunoSEQ multiplex PCR, lists solely in-frame clones and lacks some. The sample contains some 100,000 clones, roughly 97% of which appear only once. Sequenced material: naive CD4+ T cells sorted from blood. These receptors all come from a human donor in good health. Each CDR3 is given without its conserved first and last residue. Fields, in order: D gene, CDR3 length, V gene, J gene, CDR3 protein. The D gene is left open where the match is weak.

D gene: .
CDR3 length: 14
V gene: TRBV11-3
J gene: TRBJ1-5
CDR3 protein: ASSPFRTGLDQPQH

D gene: .
CDR3 length: 12
V gene: TRBV7-2
J gene: TRBJ2-1
CDR3 protein: ASSFSTRDNEQF

D gene: .
CDR3 length: 17
V gene: TRBV11-2
J gene: TRBJ1-3
CDR3 protein: ASSLDWRQGRLSGNTIY

D gene: TRBD2
CDR3 length: 13
V gene: TRBV6-4
J gene: TRBJ2-1
CDR3 protein: ASSDSPTSGPYRF

D gene: .
CDR3 length: 10
V gene: TRBV7-9
J gene: TRBJ2-1
CDR3 protein: ASSLEANEQF

D gene: .
CDR3 length: 12
V gene: TRBV7-9
J gene: TRBJ2-3
CDR3 protein: ASSLMGAGDTQY

D gene: .
CDR3 length: 10
V gene: TRBV29-1
J gene: TRBJ2-1
CDR3 protein: SVEDRRNEQF

D gene: .
CDR3 length: 14
V gene: TRBV19
J gene: TRBJ1-5
CDR3 protein: ASRDMGSNSNQPQH

D gene: .
CDR3 length: 11
V gene: TRBV9
J gene: TRBJ2-3
CDR3 protein: ASSVDAPDTQY

D gene: .
CDR3 length: 12
V gene: TRBV6-1
J gene: TRBJ2-1
CDR3 protein: ASSPQGQFNEQF

D gene: .
CDR3 length: 10
V gene: TRBV6-1
J gene: TRBJ2-5
CDR3 protein: ASDRGGETQY

D gene: .
CDR3 length: 13
V gene: TRBV28
J gene: TRBJ1-5
CDR3 protein: ASRPAGSRNQPQH

D gene: TRBD1
CDR3 length: 14
V gene: TRBV5-4
J gene: TRBJ2-5
CDR3 protein: ASSLEGTGGLETQY

D gene: .
CDR3 length: 11
V gene: TRBV11-2
J gene: TRBJ1-2
CDR3 protein: ASSPVGARGYT

D gene: TRBD2
CDR3 length: 13
V gene: TRBV6-6
J gene: TRBJ2-7
CDR3 protein: ASSYVASGGYEQY

D gene: .
CDR3 length: 9
V gene: TRBV6-4
J gene: TRBJ2-3
CDR3 protein: ASRRTDTQY

D gene: TRBD1
CDR3 length: 12
V gene: TRBV5-1
J gene: TRBJ1-2
CDR3 protein: ASSLATGGYGYT

D gene: .
CDR3 length: 12
V gene: TRBV10-3
J gene: TRBJ2-1
CDR3 protein: AISDLRAGDEQF

D gene: .
CDR3 length: 13
V gene: TRBV4-2
J gene: TRBJ2-2
CDR3 protein: ASSLGGTNTGELF

D gene: .
CDR3 length: 14
V gene: TRBV25-1
J gene: TRBJ1-4
CDR3 protein: ASSEPPGGGGEKLF

D gene: .
CDR3 length: 9
V gene: TRBV18
J gene: TRBJ2-3
CDR3 protein: ASSRADTQY

D gene: .
CDR3 length: 13
V gene: TRBV7-2
J gene: TRBJ1-1
CDR3 protein: ASSLGGQLNTEAF

D gene: .
CDR3 length: 13
V gene: TRBV28
J gene: TRBJ1-3
CDR3 protein: ASSLLANGENTIY

D gene: .
CDR3 length: 11
V gene: TRBV29-1
J gene: TRBJ1-2
CDR3 protein: SVEDRLGNGYT

D gene: .
CDR3 length: 9
V gene: TRBV7-9
J gene: TRBJ1-1
CDR3 protein: ASRERDKAF

D gene: .
CDR3 length: 10
V gene: TRBV5-1
J gene: TRBJ2-7
CDR3 protein: ASSDGSYEQY

D gene: TRBD1
CDR3 length: 13
V gene: TRBV19
J gene: TRBJ1-5
CDR3 protein: ASLDRPTPDQPQH

D gene: TRBD2
CDR3 length: 14
V gene: TRBV25-1
J gene: TRBJ2-5
CDR3 protein: ASSELIAGGQETQY

D gene: .
CDR3 length: 12
V gene: TRBV6-5
J gene: TRBJ1-2
CDR3 protein: ASSYQFGGYGYT

D gene: .
CDR3 length: 13
V gene: TRBV5-1
J gene: TRBJ1-5
CDR3 protein: ASSLGGFSNQPQH

D gene: TRBD2
CDR3 length: 15
V gene: TRBV5-4
J gene: TRBJ2-5
CDR3 protein: ASSLGTSGGLQETQY

D gene: TRBD2
CDR3 length: 13
V gene: TRBV13
J gene: TRBJ2-5
CDR3 protein: ASSPPGGLGETQY

D gene: TRBD2
CDR3 length: 13
V gene: TRBV28
J gene: TRBJ2-5
CDR3 protein: ASSFFGTNGETQY

D gene: .
CDR3 length: 12
V gene: TRBV18
J gene: TRBJ2-7
CDR3 protein: ASSPQGTFSEQY

D gene: .
CDR3 length: 11
V gene: TRBV9
J gene: TRBJ2-2
CDR3 protein: ASSVDYTGELF

D gene: TRBD2
CDR3 length: 13
V gene: TRBV7-9
J gene: TRBJ2-5
CDR3 protein: ASSLALAAQETQY

D gene: .
CDR3 length: 14
V gene: TRBV7-3
J gene: TRBJ2-5
CDR3 protein: ASSQQRESGWETQY

D gene: TRBD1
CDR3 length: 15
V gene: TRBV18
J gene: TRBJ1-4
CDR3 protein: ASSTGRRTGKNEKLF

D gene: .
CDR3 length: 10
V gene: TRBV29-1
J gene: TRBJ2-1
CDR3 protein: SVVAGGNEQF

D gene: .
CDR3 length: 11
V gene: TRBV30
J gene: TRBJ1-5
CDR3 protein: AWSWEPNQPQH

D gene: .
CDR3 length: 15
V gene: TRBV21-1
J gene: TRBJ1-5
CDR3 protein: ASSSILQGDSNQPQH

D gene: TRBD1
CDR3 length: 13
V gene: TRBV7-2
J gene: TRBJ1-4
CDR3 protein: ASSLAGQGGEKLF

D gene: .
CDR3 length: 8
V gene: TRBV7-9
J gene: TRBJ1-1
CDR3 protein: ASSSLGAF

D gene: TRBD2
CDR3 length: 15
V gene: TRBV5-6
J gene: TRBJ2-2
CDR3 protein: ASSAGLAATFTGELF

D gene: .
CDR3 length: 11
V gene: TRBV7-2
J gene: TRBJ1-1
CDR3 protein: ASSLEGNTEAF

D gene: .
CDR3 length: 12
V gene: TRBV21-1
J gene: TRBJ1-2
CDR3 protein: ASSKGRGRSGYT

D gene: .
CDR3 length: 15
V gene: TRBV27
J gene: TRBJ2-1
CDR3 protein: ASSLVSRQPAGNEQF

D gene: .
CDR3 length: 13
V gene: TRBV29-1
J gene: TRBJ1-1
CDR3 protein: SVEFPGGLGTEAF

D gene: .
CDR3 length: 11
V gene: TRBV19
J gene: TRBJ1-5
CDR3 protein: ASSITVNQPQH